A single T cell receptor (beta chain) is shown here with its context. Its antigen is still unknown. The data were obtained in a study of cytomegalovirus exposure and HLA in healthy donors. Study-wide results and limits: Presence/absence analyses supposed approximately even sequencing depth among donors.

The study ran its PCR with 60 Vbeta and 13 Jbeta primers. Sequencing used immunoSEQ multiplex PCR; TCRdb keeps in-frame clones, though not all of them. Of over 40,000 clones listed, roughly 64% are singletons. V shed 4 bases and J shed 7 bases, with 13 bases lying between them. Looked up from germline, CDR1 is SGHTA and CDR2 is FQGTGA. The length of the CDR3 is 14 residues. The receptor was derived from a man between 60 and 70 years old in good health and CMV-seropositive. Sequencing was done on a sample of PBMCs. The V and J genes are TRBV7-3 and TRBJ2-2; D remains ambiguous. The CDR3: CASSSFPGVGELFF. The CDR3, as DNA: TGTGCCAGCAGCTCCTTCCCCGGAGTCGGGGAGCTGTTTTTT.